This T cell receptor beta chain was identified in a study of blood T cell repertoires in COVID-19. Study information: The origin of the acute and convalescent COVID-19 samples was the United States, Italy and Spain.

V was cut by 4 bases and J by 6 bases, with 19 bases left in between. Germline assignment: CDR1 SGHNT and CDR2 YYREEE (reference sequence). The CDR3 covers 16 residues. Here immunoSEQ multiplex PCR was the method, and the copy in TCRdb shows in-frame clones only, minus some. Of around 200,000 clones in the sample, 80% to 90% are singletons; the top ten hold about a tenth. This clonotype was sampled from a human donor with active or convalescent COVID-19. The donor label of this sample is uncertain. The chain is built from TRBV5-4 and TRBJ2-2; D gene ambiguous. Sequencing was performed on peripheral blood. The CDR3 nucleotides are TGTGCCAGCAGCGTGGACCTCGTGGTAGTCCCCGGGGAGCTGTTTTTT. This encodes CASSVDLVVVPGELFF. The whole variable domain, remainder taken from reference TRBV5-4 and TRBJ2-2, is ETGVTQSPTHLIKTRGQQVTLRCSSQSGHNTVSWYQQALGQGPQFIFQYYREEENGRGNFPPRFSGLQFPNYSSELNVNALELDDSALYLCASSVDLVVVPGELFFGEGSRLTVL.